What follows is one T cell receptor beta chain and its context. The data were obtained in a study of blood T cell repertoires in COVID-19. Here immunoSEQ multiplex PCR was the method, and the copy in TCRdb shows in-frame clones only, minus some. The sample includes about 280,000 clones, approximately 85% of them seen just once. The germline V gene has CDR1 MNHEY and CDR2 SMNVEV (reference sequence). The CDR3 runs 15 residues. V lost 7 bases and J lost 4; bases outside the gene matches: 6. This clonotype originated in a human donor in a cohort sampled during active COVID-19. The J gene is TRBJ2-1, the V gene TRBV27, with TRBD2 matching over 11 bases. Input material: peripheral blood. The CDR3 spells CASTTGTSGYNEQFF. The CDR3, as DNA: TGTGCCAGCACCACCGGGACTAGCGGATACAATGAGCAGTTCTTC.